The 5 T cell receptor beta chains below were found in one sample sequenced in a study of shared clonotypes between healthy human individuals. Only in-frame clones appear in the TCRdb table, and some are missing; sequencing was by immunoSEQ multiplex PCR. The sample lists about 1.5 million clones, roughly 96% seen once, with 0.95% to 1.5% in the top ten. Input material: naive CD4+ T cells sorted from blood. Subset specified: CD45RA+ positively selected. These TCRs come from a man aged 30 to 45 in good health.

This chain links TRBV2 with TRBJ1-2; no definite D call. V lost 6 bases and J lost 5, with 7 bases in between. Germline V gene sequence: CDR1 SNHLY, CDR2 FYNNEI. The CDR3 covers 11 residues. CDR3 residues: CASRLGYGYTF. CDR3 sequence (DNA): TGTGCCAGCAGGCTGGGTTATGGCTACACCTTC.

This chain joins TRBV19 and TRBJ1-5; 8 nucleotides agree with TRBD1. CDR1 and CDR2 (germline): LNHDA, SQIVND (reference sequence). Trimming at V came to 4 bases and at J to 2 bases, leaving 4 bases not matched to a gene. This CDR3 spans 15 amino acids. CDR3 in DNA: TGTGCCAGTAGTACGGGACAGGTGGGCAATCAGCCCCAGCATTTT. Its translation is CASSTGQVGNQPQHF.

The J gene is TRBJ1-2, the V gene TRBV19, with D possibly being TRBD1 (5 bases). From germline, CDR1 is LNHDA and CDR2 SQIVND (reference sequence). The CDR3 is 15 residues long. Trimming removed 3 bases from V and 0 bases from J, with 11 bases in between. The CDR3 sequence: CASSMRGGTNYGYTF. CDR3 bases: TGTGCCAGTAGTATGCGCGGGGGGACTAACTATGGCTACACCTTC.

V gene TRBV6-5 combines with J gene TRBJ1-4; D gene unclear. Trimming shortened V by 6 bases and J by 4 bases, and 12 bases separated the two germline ends. The germline CDR1 and CDR2 sequences are MNHEY and SVGAGI. CDR3 length equals 14 residues. The CDR3 sequence is CASSLGRNNEKLFF. CDR3 nucleotide sequence: TGTGCCAGCAGCCTTGGACGGAATAATGAAAAACTGTTTTTT.

The chain has TRBV5-1 and TRBJ1-2; unclear D gene. Germline-derived CDR1 and CDR2 are SGHRS and YFSETQ. The CDR3 runs to 16 residues. Trimming took 3 bases from V and 3 from J, leaving 18 bases between them. The CDR3 nucleotides read TGCGCCAGCAGCTCGGCCCGAAAGGACGGAGACTATGGCTACACCTTC. It is translated as CASSSARKDGDYGYTF. Combining the CDR3 with reference TRBV5-1 and TRBJ1-2 gives the whole variable domain KAGVTQTPRYLIKTRGQQVTLSCSPISGHRSVSWYQQTPGQGLQFLFEYFSETQRNKGNFPGRFSGRQFSNSRSEMNVSTLELGDSALYLCASSSARKDGDYGYTFGSGTRLTVV.